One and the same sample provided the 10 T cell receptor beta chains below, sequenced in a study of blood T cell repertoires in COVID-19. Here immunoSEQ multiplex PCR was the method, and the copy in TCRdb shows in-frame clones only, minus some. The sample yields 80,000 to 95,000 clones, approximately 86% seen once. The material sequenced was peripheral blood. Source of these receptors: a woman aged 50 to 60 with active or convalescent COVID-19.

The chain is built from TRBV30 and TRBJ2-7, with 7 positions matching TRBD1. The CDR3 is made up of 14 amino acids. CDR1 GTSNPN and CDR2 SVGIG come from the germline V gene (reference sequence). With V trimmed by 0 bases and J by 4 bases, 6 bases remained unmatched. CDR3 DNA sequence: TGTGCCTGGAGTGTCCTAGGACAGGTGTACGAGCAGTACTTC. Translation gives CAWSVLGQVYEQYF.

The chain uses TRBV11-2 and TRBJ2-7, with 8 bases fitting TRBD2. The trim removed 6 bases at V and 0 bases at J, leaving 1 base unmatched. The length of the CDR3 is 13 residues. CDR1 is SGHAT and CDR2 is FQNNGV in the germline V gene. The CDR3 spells CASRRGVSYEQYF. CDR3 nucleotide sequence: TGTGCCAGCAGGCGGGGGGTCTCCTACGAGCAGTACTTC.

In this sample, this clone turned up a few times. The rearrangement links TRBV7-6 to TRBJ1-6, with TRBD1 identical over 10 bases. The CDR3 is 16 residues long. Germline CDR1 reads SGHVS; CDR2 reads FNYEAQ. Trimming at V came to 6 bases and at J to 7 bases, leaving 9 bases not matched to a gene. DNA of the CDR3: TGTGCCAGCAGTTTAACCGGGACAGGGGAGAATTCACCCCTCCACTTT. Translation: CASSLTGTGENSPLHF.

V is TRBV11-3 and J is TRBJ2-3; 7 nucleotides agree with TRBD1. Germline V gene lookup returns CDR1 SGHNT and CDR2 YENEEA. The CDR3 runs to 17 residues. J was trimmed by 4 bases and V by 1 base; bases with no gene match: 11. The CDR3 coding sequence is TGTGCCAGCAGCTTAGGTTTCCGCCAGGGGGACGCAGATACGCAGTATTTT. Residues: CASSLGFRQGDADTQYF.

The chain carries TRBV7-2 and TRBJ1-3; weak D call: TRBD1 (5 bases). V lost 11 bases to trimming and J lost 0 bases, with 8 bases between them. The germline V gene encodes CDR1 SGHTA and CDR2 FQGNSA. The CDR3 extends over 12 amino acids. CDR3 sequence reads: CAGADSGNTIYF. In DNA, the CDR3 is TGTGCCGGGGCGGACTCTGGAAACACCATATATTTT.

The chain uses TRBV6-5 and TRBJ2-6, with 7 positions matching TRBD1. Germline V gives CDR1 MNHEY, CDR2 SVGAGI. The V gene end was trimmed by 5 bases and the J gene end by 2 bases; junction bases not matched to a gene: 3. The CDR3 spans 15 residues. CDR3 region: CASSNDRAGANVLTF. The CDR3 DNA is TGTGCCAGCAGTAACGACAGGGCTGGGGCCAACGTCCTGACTTTC.

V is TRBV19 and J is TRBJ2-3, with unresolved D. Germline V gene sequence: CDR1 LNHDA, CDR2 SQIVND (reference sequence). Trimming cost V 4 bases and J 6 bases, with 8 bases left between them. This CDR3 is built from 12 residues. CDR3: CASSTLSDTQYF. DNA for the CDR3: TGTGCCAGTAGTACCTTATCGGATACGCAGTATTTT.

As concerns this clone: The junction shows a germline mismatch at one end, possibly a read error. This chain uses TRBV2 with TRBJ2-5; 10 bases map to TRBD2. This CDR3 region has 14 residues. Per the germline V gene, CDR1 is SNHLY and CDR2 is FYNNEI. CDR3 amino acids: CATSSGGYQETQYF. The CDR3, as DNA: TGTGCCACCAGTAGCGGGGGGTACCAAGAGACCCAGTACTTC.

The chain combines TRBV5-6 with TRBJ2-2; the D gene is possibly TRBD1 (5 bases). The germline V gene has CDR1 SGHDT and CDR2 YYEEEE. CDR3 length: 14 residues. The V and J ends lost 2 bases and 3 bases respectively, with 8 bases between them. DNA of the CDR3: TGTGCCAGCAGCTTCAGGGTTTACACCGGGGAGCTGTTTTTT. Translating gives CASSFRVYTGELFF.

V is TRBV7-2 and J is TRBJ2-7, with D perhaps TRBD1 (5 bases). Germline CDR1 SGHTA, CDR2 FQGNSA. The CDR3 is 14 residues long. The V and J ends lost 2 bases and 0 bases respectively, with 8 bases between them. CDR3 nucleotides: TGTGCCAGCAGCTTAAACAGGAACTCCTACGAGCAGTACTTC. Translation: CASSLNRNSYEQYF.